This T cell receptor beta chain was recorded in a study of OX40 agonist ivuxolimab in advanced cancers. With respect to this clone: Antigen: not known.

This CDR3 has 14 amino acids. Trimming cost V 5 bases and J 1 base; bases outside gene matches: 3. Germline CDR1 reads LNHDA; CDR2 reads SQIVND (reference sequence). Findings of the study overall: Clones of CD4+ and CD8+ blood T cells grew by week 6 at doses of 0.1 to 3.0 mg/kg.

TCRdb's copy holds only in-frame clones and misses some; the assay was immunoSEQ multiplex PCR. The repertoire holds around 34,000 clones, with approximately 89% as singletons. The sample in question was CD4+ or CD8+ T cells sorted from blood, obtained in a trial of the OX40 agonist ivuxolimab. The chain links TRBV19 to TRBJ1-1; 8 positions match TRBD1. The receptor's source is an adult with an advanced solid tumor such as melanoma, head and neck, liver or kidney cancer. CDR3 DNA sequence: TGTGCCAGTAGTCTAGGACAGGGGAACACTGAAGCTTTCTTT. Its translation is CASSLGQGNTEAFF.